This T cell receptor beta chain appears in the sequencing data of a study of beta chain features in type 1 diabetes. CDR1 and CDR2 (germline): MNHEY, SMNVEV (reference sequence). V lost 4 bases to trimming and J lost 8 bases; unmatched junction nucleotides: 15. The CDR3 spans 17 residues. Expressed TCRB transcripts were sequenced, since all the RNA that had been isolated was reverse transcribed. Some clones are missing from TCRdb's copy, which holds only in-frame ones; the method was immunoSEQ multiplex PCR. Of 300,000 to 400,000 clones detected, over 8.5% appear once; the ten largest clones hold approximately 0.55%. Comments on this clone: The antigen remains undetermined.

Study findings and constraints: There was a moderate but significant shortening of TCRB CDR3s in all four CD4+ subsets of Type 1 diabetes patients.

The chain joins TRBV27 to TRBJ1-5; 9 bases are a match to TRBD1. The source material was central memory CD4+ T cells from blood. This receptor was obtained from a man in his thirties or forties with type 1 diabetes. The CDR3 DNA reads as TGTGCCAGCAGTTCGACTATCCTACAGGGGGCAAGCAAGCCCCAGCATTTT. As protein: CASSSTILQGASKPQHF.